This T cell receptor (beta chain) comes out of a study of T cell responses to AZD1222 COVID-19 vaccine. Overall study findings and caveats: Baseline antibody screening turned up just a handful of seropositive AZD1222 recipients. The study found Spike-specific TCR breadth and depth rose after two AZD1222 doses. Epitopes outside B.1.351 and B.1.1.7 mutated regions reportedly drew nearly half of spike TCRs.

The data were produced by immunoSEQ multiplex PCR, yet TCRdb's version contains in-frame clones alone and is incomplete. Here the sample spans approximately 67,000 clones, roughly nine tenths being singletons. Pooling was applied to second doses at about 4 or about 12 weeks. The germline V gene encodes CDR1 KGHSH and CDR2 LQKENI. V was cut by 1 base and J by 1 base, with 12 bases left in between. The CDR3 length is 16 residues. This clone has only one observation. The antigen remains unidentified. The sample in question was peripheral blood, obtained 28 days after the second AZD1222 dose. This sequence was found in an adult who received the AZD1222 COVID-19 vaccine. V and J are TRBV18 and TRBJ2-3, with D uncertain. CDR3 loop: CASSPRRGPGTDTQYF. Here the CDR3 DNA reads TGTGCCAGCTCACCACGACGCGGTCCCGGCACAGATACGCAGTATTTT.